These 21 T cell receptor beta chains share one sample of origin, sequenced in a study of CD8 T cells in Susac syndrome. Reverse transcription of roughly 0.45 to 1 ug RNA was performed with random hexamers. From the immunoSEQ multiplex PCR reads, TCRdb called clonotypes with MiXCR, one entry per CDR3 protein. The sample yields about 130,000 distinct CDR3 sequences, around 91% seen once. The sequencing sample was made of CD8+ T cells from PBMCs. The receptor set was obtained from a human donor with multiple sclerosis.

The chain uses TRBV7-9 and TRBJ1-1, with D possibly being TRBD1 (6 bases). The V end was cut by 5 bases, the J end by 1 base, with 14 bases between. Germline V gene lookup returns CDR1 SEHNR and CDR2 FQNEAQ (reference sequence). The CDR3 is made up of 15 amino acids. The CDR3 loop reads CASSPPQGRNTEAFF. The CDR3 DNA reads TGTGCCAGCAGCCCCCCTCAGGGGAGGAACACTGAAGCTTTCTTT.

In its sample, this clonotype was seen once. The chain's CDR3 is CASSLARTSVGPEQFF. CDR3 in DNA: TGTGCCAGCAGCTTAGCGAGGACTAGCGTAGGTCCTGAGCAGTTCTTC. The chain joins TRBV7-9 to TRBJ2-1; 9 bases agree with TRBD2. V lost 0 bases and J lost 9; bases outside the gene matches: 9. The CDR3 is 16 residues long. The germline gives CDR1 SEHNR, CDR2 FQNEAQ (reference sequence).

The rearrangement links TRBV20-1 to TRBJ2-1; the match to TRBD2 covers 8 bases. This CDR3 is 18 amino acids long. Germline V CDR1 and CDR2: DFQATT, SNEGSKA (reference sequence). V was clipped by 3 bases and J by 3 bases; unmatched bases: 16. CDR3: CSASPSNGREAVYNEQFF. CDR3 DNA sequence: TGCAGTGCTAGTCCGTCGAACGGGCGGGAGGCTGTCTACAATGAGCAGTTCTTC.

The chain joins TRBV20-1 to TRBJ1-2; 7 nucleotides align to TRBD1. The V gene's germline CDR1 is DFQATT and CDR2 SNEGSKA (reference sequence). The CDR3 extends over 14 amino acids. J was trimmed by 6 bases and V by 1 base; bases with no gene match: 8. In DNA form, the CDR3 reads TGCAGTGCTAGAGCGGGAGACAGGGAGGATGGCTACACCTTC. Its translation is CSARAGDREDGYTF.

This clonotype occurred a few times. The chain uses TRBV30 and TRBJ2-7; D not certain. Germline CDR1 and CDR2: GTSNPN and SVGIG (reference sequence). The CDR3 runs to 15 residues. V lost 0 bases to trimming and J lost 2 bases, with 14 bases between them. As DNA, the CDR3 is TGTGCCTGGAGTGTAGGCCCGGGCAGAGCCTACGAGCAGTACTTC. Its protein product is CAWSVGPGRAYEQYF.

DNA for the CDR3: TGTGCCAGCAATGGGGAGTACGAGCAGTACTTC. This encodes CASNGEYEQYF. The chain couples TRBV2 to TRBJ2-7; D perhaps matches TRBD2 (5 bases). The V end was cut by 7 bases, the J end by 4 bases, with 8 bases between. The CDR3 sequence is 11 residues long. Germline V CDR1 and CDR2: SNHLY, FYNNEI.

This clonotype was observed once. The chain is built from TRBV30 and TRBJ2-7; the D is unclear. The CDR3 is 13 residues long. Trimming shortened V by 2 bases and J by 4 bases, and 12 bases separated the two germline ends. CDR1 and CDR2 (germline): GTSNPN, SVGIG (reference sequence). CDR3 sequence reads: CAWSSYEFYEQYF. The CDR3 DNA sequence: TGTGCCTGGAGTTCTTATGAATTTTACGAGCAGTACTTC.

DNA of the CDR3: TGTGCCAGCACCATCACGGGGGACACCCGATACACCGGGGAGCTGTTTTTT. This gives the protein CASTITGDTRYTGELFF. The chain joins TRBV6-1 to TRBJ2-2; D is tentatively TRBD1 or TRBD2 (6 bases each). Germline lookup yields CDR1 MNHNS and CDR2 SASEGT. The CDR3 loop spans 17 amino acids. Trimming pared 7 bases from V and 3 bases from J, leaving 21 bases between.

The J gene is TRBJ2-2, the V gene TRBV19; D possibly corresponds to TRBD2 (5 bases). Germline V gives CDR1 LNHDA, CDR2 SQIVND (reference sequence). This CDR3 spans 14 amino acids. V was trimmed by 3 bases and J by 3 bases, leaving 8 bases between them. The CDR3 loop is CASSIEGYTGELFF. The CDR3 DNA is TGTGCCAGTAGTATCGAGGGCTACACCGGGGAGCTGTTTTTT.

The rearrangement joins TRBV13 to TRBJ2-7; no reliable D call. V dropped 0 bases and J dropped 0 bases, with 9 bases sitting between them. The CDR3 covers 15 residues. The germline V gene has CDR1 PRHDT and CDR2 FYEKMQ (reference sequence). The CDR3 sequence: CASSLGSASSYEQYF. CDR3 nucleotide sequence: TGTGCCAGCAGCTTAGGCAGCGCGAGCTCCTACGAGCAGTACTTC.

This rearrangement joins TRBV28 to TRBJ2-3; no firm D call. The CDR3 has 12 amino acids. The germline V and J ends were trimmed by 5 bases and 4 bases, with 7 bases remaining between them. CDR1 is MDHEN, CDR2 SYDVKM, per germline. The CDR3 nucleotides are TGTGCCAGCAGTCTTCGTGCAGATACGCAGTATTTT. This codes for CASSLRADTQYF.

The genes are TRBV6-2 or TRBV6-3 and TRBJ2-1; D is uncertain. In germline, CDR1 is MNHEY, CDR2 SVGEGT. Deletions cut 6 bases from V and 1 base from J, with 10 bases between. This CDR3 contains 14 residues. The CDR3 here is CASSPLGSYNEQFF. CDR3 coding DNA: TGTGCCAGCAGCCCCTTGGGATCCTACAATGAGCAGTTCTTC.

The CDR3 loop is CASSLIRFSGYTF. CDR3 nucleotides: TGTGCCAGCAGTTTGATAAGGTTTTCTGGCTACACCTTC. This sequence joins TRBV28 and TRBJ1-2; D is undetermined. Germline CDR1 MDHEN, CDR2 SYDVKM. The V gene lost 3 bases and the J gene lost 7 bases, with 12 bases spanning the gap. The CDR3 is 13 residues long.

This chain links TRBV7-9 with TRBJ2-3, with TRBD2 matching over 12 bases. Germline V lookup: CDR1 SEHNR, CDR2 FQNEAQ (reference sequence). Losses at the gene ends were 8 bases for V and 4 bases for J; bases not matched to a gene: 7. CDR3 length: 15 residues. The CDR3 DNA is TGTGCCAGCTACCGACTAGCGGGAGACCCAGATACGCAGTATTTT. Residues: CASYRLAGDPDTQYF.

The chain uses TRBV24-1 and TRBJ2-2; D is ambiguous. The V end lost 3 bases, the J end lost 0 bases, and 1 base lay between the germline ends. This CDR3 is built from 13 residues. Germline CDR1 reads KGHDR; CDR2 reads SFDVKD. The CDR3 nucleotides are TGTGCCACCAGTGATACGAACACCGGGGAGCTGTTTTTT. This sequence encodes CATSDTNTGELFF.

The V call is TRBV5-8, the J call TRBJ1-5; no definite D call. V was cut by 0 bases and J by 7 bases, with 11 bases left in between. CDR3 length: 14 residues. Germline V gives CDR1 SGHTS, CDR2 YDEGEE. The CDR3 here is CASSLGQAGQPQHF. In DNA form, the CDR3 reads TGTGCCAGCAGCTTGGGGCAGGCCGGCCAGCCCCAGCATTTT.

CDR3 loop: CSVEMRKREGLPYEQYF. In nucleotides, the CDR3 is TGCAGCGTTGAGATGCGCAAGCGGGAGGGCCTACCCTACGAGCAGTACTTC. The chain combines TRBV29-1 with TRBJ2-7, with 10 bases lining up with TRBD2. CDR1 and CDR2 from the germline V gene are SQVTM and ANQGSEA. The ends lost 3 bases at V and 2 bases at J; junction bases unmatched: 13. The length of the CDR3 is 17 residues.

The CDR3 sequence is CASSVAGRDRSGELFF. In nucleotides, the CDR3 is TGTGCCAGCAGCGTAGCTGGAAGGGATCGTTCCGGGGAGCTGTTTTTT. This rearrangement joins TRBV9 to TRBJ2-2; no clear D. Germline V gene sequence: CDR1 SGDLS, CDR2 YYNGEE. CDR3 length: 16 residues. Trimming cost V 0 bases and J 6 bases, with 15 bases left between them.

The V and J genes are TRBV5-8 and TRBJ2-1; TRBD2 agrees at 8 bases. The J segment lost 3 bases and the V segment lost 9 bases, leaving 8 bases of the junction unmatched. Looked up from germline, CDR1 is SGHTS and CDR2 is YDEGEE. This CDR3 region has 14 residues. The CDR3 loop is CATLAGHYYNEQFF. The CDR3 nucleotides read TGTGCCACCCTAGCGGGCCACTACTACAATGAGCAGTTCTTC.

Here the CDR3 reads CASSGPAGGNEQYF. DNA of the CDR3: TGTGCCAGCAGCGGCCCTGCGGGAGGCAACGAGCAGTACTTC. J is TRBJ2-7 and V is TRBV11-2; 8 positions match TRBD2. V dropped 5 bases and J dropped 5; count of bases not matched to a gene: 8. Germline V gene sequence: CDR1 SGHAT, CDR2 FQNNGV. The CDR3 is 14 amino acids. The full variable domain, completed using reference TRBV11-2 and TRBJ2-7, is EAGVAQSPRYKIIEKRQSVAFWCNPISGHATLYWYQQILGQGPKLLIQFQNNGVVDDSQLPKDRFSAERLKGVDSTLKIQPAKLEDSAVYLCASSGPAGGNEQYFGPGTRLTVT.

The genes are TRBV7-2 and TRBJ2-1; TRBD1 might be the D (5 bases). The CDR3 runs to 14 residues. Trimming cost V 3 bases and J 1 base, with 7 bases left between them. CDR1 SGHTA and CDR2 FQGNSA come from the germline V gene. CDR3 region: CASSFQGSYNEQFF. CDR3 nucleotides: TGTGCCAGCAGCTTTCAGGGATCCTACAATGAGCAGTTCTTC. Together with reference TRBV7-2 and TRBJ2-1, the CDR3 gives the full variable domain: GAGVSQSPSNKVTEKGKDVELRCDPISGHTALYWYRQSLGQGLEFLIYFQGNSAPDKSGLPSDRFSAERTGGSVSTLTIQRTQQEDSAVYLCASSFQGSYNEQFFGPGTRLTVL.